These T cell receptor beta chains were read from a single sample in a study of technical replicates of blood from a few donors. Profiling relied on immunoSEQ multiplex PCR, and the TCRdb table lists in-frame clones only, not all of them. This sample has approximately 79,000 clones; roughly 91% occur once, and the top ten carry about 0.38%. The specimen was T cells isolated from PBMCs. Receptor source: a human donor in good health. Each CDR3 is given with its conserved first and last residue. The order of the fields is J gene, V gene, D gene, clone size, CDR3 DNA, CDR3 protein. The D gene is left open where the match is weak. Size values are once, few and many counts, or a class for expanded clones, and some rows have none.

J: TRBJ2-1; V: TRBV7-9; D: TRBD2; size: -; DNA: TGTGCCAGCAGCTCCGGACTAGCGGGAGGGCCAGAGGAGCAGTTCTTC; CDR3: CASSSGLAGGPEEQFF
J: TRBJ1-1; V: TRBV5-1; D: TRBD1; size: -; DNA: TGCGCCAGCTCCCAGGGACAGTCCCTGACTGAAGCTTTCTTT; CDR3: CASSQGQSLTEAFF
J: TRBJ2-7; V: TRBV7-9; D: -; size: -; DNA: TGTGCCAGCAGCACGACTAGAGAGGGCCCCTACGAGCAGTACTTC; CDR3: CASSTTREGPYEQYF
J: TRBJ1-1; V: TRBV7-3; D: -; size: -; DNA: TGTGCCAGCAGCTTTTCCCCAAACACTGAAGCTTTCTTT; CDR3: CASSFSPNTEAFF
J: TRBJ1-4; V: TRBV20-1; D: -; size: -; DNA: TGCAGTGGGGGGGACGGTGAAAAACTGTTTTTT; CDR3: CSGGDGEKLFF
J: TRBJ1-1; V: TRBV4-1; D: -; size: -; DNA: TGCGCCAGCAGCCAAGACGAGTACACTGAAGCTTTCTTT; CDR3: CASSQDEYTEAFF
J: TRBJ2-1; V: TRBV15; D: TRBD2; size: -; DNA: TGTGCCTCATCCGGGGGGGCAACCTACAATGAGCAGTTCTTC; CDR3: CASSGGATYNEQFF
J: TRBJ2-1; V: TRBV11-2; D: -; size: once; DNA: TGTGCCAGCAGCGCCCTAGTAGGAACTCCTAATGAGCAGTTCTTC; CDR3: CASSALVGTPNEQFF
J: TRBJ1-2; V: TRBV5-5; D: -; size: -; DNA: TGTGCCAGCAGCTTGAGGACAGAGGGCTATGGCTACACCTTC; CDR3: CASSLRTEGYGYTF
J: TRBJ1-4; V: TRBV9; D: -; size: -; DNA: TGTGCCAGCAGCTCCGGGGGGGGGCTAGGGGAAAAACTGTTTTTT; CDR3: CASSSGGGLGEKLFF
J: TRBJ2-1; V: TRBV7-2; D: -; size: once; DNA: TGTGCCAGCACTTCCGGGGAGGGGGATGAGCAGTTCTTC; CDR3: CASTSGEGDEQFF
J: TRBJ2-7; V: TRBV5-1; D: TRBD2; size: -; DNA: TGCGCCAGCAGCTTAAATAGCGGAGCGGGGGAGCAGTACTTC; CDR3: CASSLNSGAGEQYF
J: TRBJ2-2; V: TRBV6-1; D: TRBD1; size: -; DNA: TGTGCCAGCAGTGACCAGACAGGGGCCGGGGAGCTGTTTTTT; CDR3: CASSDQTGAGELFF
J: TRBJ2-7; V: TRBV5-4; D: TRBD2; size: -; DNA: TGTGCCAGCAGCTTGGTATCGGCGGGGGGCCACTCCTACGAGCAGTACTTC; CDR3: CASSLVSAGGHSYEQYF
J: TRBJ1-1; V: TRBV7-2; D: -; size: -; DNA: TGTGCCAGCAGCTTAGCCCCGACGGGAATGGAAGCTTTCTTT; CDR3: CASSLAPTGMEAFF
J: TRBJ2-2; V: TRBV19; D: TRBD1; size: -; DNA: TGTGCCAGTAGTACCGACAGGGAGACCGGGGAGCTGTTTTTT; CDR3: CASSTDRETGELFF
J: TRBJ2-3; V: TRBV10-1; D: TRBD2; size: -; DNA: TGCGCCAGCAGCAGAACTAGCGGGAGTACAGATACGCAGTATTTT; CDR3: CASSRTSGSTDTQYF
J: TRBJ1-3; V: TRBV18; D: -; size: -; DNA: TGTGCCAGCTCACCACCGGGGGGCTCTGGAAACACCATATATTTT; CDR3: CASSPPGGSGNTIYF
J: TRBJ1-1; V: TRBV25-1; D: TRBD1; size: -; DNA: TGTGCCAGCAGTGATGGGACAGCAAACACTGAAGCTTTCTTT; CDR3: CASSDGTANTEAFF
J: TRBJ2-3; V: TRBV9; D: -; size: -; DNA: TGTGCCAGCAGCGCAAGTAGAGTTTCAGATACGCAGTATTTT; CDR3: CASSASRVSDTQYF
J: TRBJ2-1; V: TRBV6-5; D: TRBD1; size: -; DNA: TGTGCCAGCACCCGACAGGGGGGCGCCTACAATGAGCAGTTCTTC; CDR3: CASTRQGGAYNEQFF
J: TRBJ1-4; V: TRBV9; D: -; size: -; DNA: TGTGCCAGCAGCCAAGGGGAGGGGAATGAAAAACTGTTTTTT; CDR3: CASSQGEGNEKLFF
J: TRBJ1-2; V: TRBV2; D: TRBD1; size: few; DNA: TGTGCCAGCGGAGGGACAGGGGGCGGCTACACCTTC; CDR3: CASGGTGGGYTF
J: TRBJ2-7; V: TRBV27; D: TRBD1; size: -; DNA: TGTGCCAGCAGTGTGGGACAGGGGGCGTACGAGCAGTACTTC; CDR3: CASSVGQGAYEQYF
J: TRBJ2-1; V: TRBV5-4; D: TRBD2; size: -; DNA: TGTGCCAGCAGCTTGGCGGGAGGGATCTACAATGAGCAGTTCTTC; CDR3: CASSLAGGIYNEQFF
J: TRBJ1-4; V: TRBV9; D: -; size: -; DNA: TGTGCCAGCAGCGTCCAGGGAACAACTAATGAAAAACTGTTTTTT; CDR3: CASSVQGTTNEKLFF
J: TRBJ1-5; V: TRBV19; D: -; size: -; DNA: TGTGCCAGTAGTATTGGGCAGGTGCGCAATCAGCCCCAGCATTTT; CDR3: CASSIGQVRNQPQHF
J: TRBJ2-1; V: TRBV29-1; D: -; size: -; DNA: TGCAGCGTTTTACCCAGGGTGACCTACAATGAGCAGTTCTTC; CDR3: CSVLPRVTYNEQFF
J: TRBJ2-2; V: TRBV27; D: -; size: -; DNA: TGTGCCAGCAGTTTTGGAACTAGCTCTAACGGGGAGCTGTTTTTT; CDR3: CASSFGTSSNGELFF
J: TRBJ2-1; V: TRBV6-4; D: -; size: -; DNA: TGTGCCAGCAGTGACTGGACTACCGGCTACAATGAGCAGTTCTTC; CDR3: CASSDWTTGYNEQFF
J: TRBJ1-2; V: TRBV25-1; D: -; size: -; DNA: TGTGCCAACCCCCGGGACATTAAAGGCTACACCTTC; CDR3: CANPRDIKGYTF
J: TRBJ2-2; V: TRBV19; D: -; size: -; DNA: TGTGCCAGTTTCAGGGGGAACACCGGGGAGCTGTTTTTT; CDR3: CASFRGNTGELFF
J: TRBJ2-1; V: TRBV11-2; D: TRBD2; size: -; DNA: TGTGCCAGCAGCTTCCTCACTAGCGGGATACACAATGAGCAGTTCTTC; CDR3: CASSFLTSGIHNEQFF
J: TRBJ2-7; V: TRBV19; D: TRBD2; size: -; DNA: TGTGCCAGTAGTGGGGGACTATACACCTACGAGCAGTACTTC; CDR3: CASSGGLYTYEQYF
J: TRBJ2-7; V: TRBV5-1; D: -; size: -; DNA: TGCGCCAGCAGCTTATGGACAGCCTACGAGCAGTACTTC; CDR3: CASSLWTAYEQYF
J: TRBJ1-1; V: TRBV7-2; D: -; size: -; DNA: TGTGCCAGCAGCTTAGCGTTGGCAGGAATGAACACTGAAGCTTTCTTT; CDR3: CASSLALAGMNTEAFF
J: TRBJ1-1; V: TRBV27; D: -; size: -; DNA: TGTGCCAGCAGTGCAGGACACCTGACTGAAGCTTTCTTT; CDR3: CASSAGHLTEAFF
J: TRBJ2-2; V: TRBV9; D: -; size: -; DNA: TGTGCCAGCAGCCGTGGGACTGAACCGAACACCGGGGAGCTGTTTTTT; CDR3: CASSRGTEPNTGELFF
J: TRBJ2-1; V: TRBV7-8; D: TRBD2; size: -; DNA: TGTGCCAGCAGCTTCGGACTAGCGGGAGGGGAATCCTACAATGAGCAGTTCTTC; CDR3: CASSFGLAGGESYNEQFF
J: TRBJ2-2; V: TRBV7-3; D: -; size: -; DNA: TGTGCCAGCAGCCTAGTAGGGGCCAACACCGGGGAGCTGTTTTTT; CDR3: CASSLVGANTGELFF
J: TRBJ2-7; V: TRBV6-1; D: -; size: -; DNA: TGTGCCAGCAGTGAAGCGGCGGCGGCCTACGAGCAGTACTTC; CDR3: CASSEAAAAYEQYF
J: TRBJ2-1; V: TRBV5-1; D: -; size: -; DNA: TGCGCCAGCAAAAGCGGAAATGGGTACAATGAGCAGTTCTTC; CDR3: CASKSGNGYNEQFF
J: TRBJ2-5; V: TRBV28; D: TRBD2; size: -; DNA: TGTGCCAGCATTCTAGCGGCGGGGGAGACCCAGTACTTC; CDR3: CASILAAGETQYF
J: TRBJ2-7; V: TRBV5-1; D: TRBD1; size: -; DNA: TGCGCCAGCAGCATATCGCCTGACAGGGGAATTACGTACGAGCAGTACTTC; CDR3: CASSISPDRGITYEQYF
J: TRBJ2-7; V: TRBV7-9; D: -; size: -; DNA: TGTGCCAGCAGCGCCTACTCCTACGAGCAGTACTTC; CDR3: CASSAYSYEQYF
J: TRBJ2-1; V: TRBV6-6; D: -; size: -; DNA: TGTGCCAGCAGTGGAGGGGGGGCGCACGAGCAGTTCTTC; CDR3: CASSGGGAHEQFF
J: TRBJ2-2; V: TRBV7-3; D: TRBD2; size: -; DNA: TGTGCCAGCAGCTTAAGGGAGGGCTTGACCGGGGAGCTGTTTTTT; CDR3: CASSLREGLTGELFF
J: TRBJ2-1; V: TRBV7-2; D: TRBD2; size: -; DNA: TGTGCCAGCAGCCTCGCGAGGACTAGCCAGGACAATGAGCAGTTCTTC; CDR3: CASSLARTSQDNEQFF
J: TRBJ2-7; V: TRBV12-5; D: TRBD1; size: -; DNA: TGTGCTAGTGGGCAGGGGGCAGGGGCTAGACACTACGAGCAGTACTTC; CDR3: CASGQGAGARHYEQYF
J: TRBJ2-7; V: TRBV10-3; D: TRBD1; size: -; DNA: TGTGCCATCAGTGAGTCACAGGGGGCCAGCGAGCAGTACTTC; CDR3: CAISESQGASEQYF
J: TRBJ1-4; V: TRBV11-2; D: -; size: -; DNA: TGTGCCAGCAGGGGCCTCGGGACTCGGAATGAAAAACTGTTTTTT; CDR3: CASRGLGTRNEKLFF
J: TRBJ2-2; V: TRBV10-3; D: TRBD2; size: -; DNA: TGTGCCGCCAAGGCCCCCCTAGCGGGAGATTCCGGGGAGCTGTTTTTT; CDR3: CAAKAPLAGDSGELFF